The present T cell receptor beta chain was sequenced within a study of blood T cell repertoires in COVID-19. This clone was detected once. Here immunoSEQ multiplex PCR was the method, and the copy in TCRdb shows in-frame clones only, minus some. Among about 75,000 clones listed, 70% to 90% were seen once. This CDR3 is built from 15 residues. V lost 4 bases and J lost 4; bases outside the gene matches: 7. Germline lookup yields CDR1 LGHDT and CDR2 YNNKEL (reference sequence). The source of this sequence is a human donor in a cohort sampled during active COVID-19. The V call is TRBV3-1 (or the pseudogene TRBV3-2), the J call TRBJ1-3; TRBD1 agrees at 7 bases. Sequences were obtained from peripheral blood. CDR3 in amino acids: CASSPMTGSGNTIYF. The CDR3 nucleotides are TGTGCCAGCAGCCCTATGACAGGGTCCGGAAACACCATATATTTT.